These 5 T cell receptor beta chains came from one sample sequenced in a study of CD8+ T cells in alopecia areata. The sequencing template was cDNA reverse transcribed from extracted RNA. TCRdb keeps only in-frame clones here, not all; method: immunoSEQ multiplex PCR. Of about 150,000 clones in the sample, about two thirds are singletons; the top ten hold roughly a third. The sequenced sample was CD8+ T cells sorted from blood. The receptor source for this set is a human donor in good health.

A few counts support this clone. V is TRBV29-1 and J is TRBJ2-1; 8 nucleotides match TRBD2. The germline V gene has CDR1 SQVTM and CDR2 ANQGSEA. The V and J ends lost 6 bases and 6 bases, in that order; junction bases with no gene match: 7. The CDR3 covers 13 residues. CDR3 region: CSVTGGGGNEQFF. The CDR3 coding sequence is TGCAGCGTGACGGGAGGGGGAGGCAATGAGCAGTTCTTC.

J is TRBJ1-2 and V is TRBV10-3, with 8 nucleotides matching TRBD1. Germline loops: CDR1 ENHRY, CDR2 SYGVKD. The CDR3 has 13 residues. Germline trimming cut 6 bases from V and 5 bases from J; bases unmatched to any gene: 5. The CDR3 coding sequence is TGTGCCATCAGCCGGGGACAGGAGTATGGCTACACCTTC. Protein sequence: CAISRGQEYGYTF.

The CDR3 loop reads CASSSGNSYEQYF. Written as DNA, the CDR3 is TGTGCCAGCAGCTCCGGGAACTCCTACGAGCAGTACTTC. The V and J genes are TRBV5-6 and TRBJ2-7; weak D call: TRBD2 (5 bases). Germline V gives CDR1 SGHDT, CDR2 YYEEEE. Trimming pared 3 bases from V and 0 bases from J, leaving 7 bases between. This CDR3 contains 13 residues.

This clone was found a few times. This sequence joins TRBV5-6 and TRBJ2-5, with 8 bases fitting TRBD1. This CDR3 is built from 14 residues. Germline loops: CDR1 SGHDT, CDR2 YYEEEE. The ends lost 6 bases at V and 5 bases at J; junction bases unmatched: 9. The CDR3 region is CASTMDRVKETQYF. CDR3 sequence (DNA): TGTGCCAGCACCATGGACAGGGTAAAGGAGACCCAGTACTTC.

Notes on this clone: The CDR3 ends on some other residue instead of the conserved phenylalanine or tryptophan, so this is likely a read error. The chain carries TRBV30 and TRBJ2-4, with 7 bases aligning to TRBD1. This CDR3 is built from 16 residues. The ends lost 1 base at V and 0 bases at J; junction bases unmatched: 6. The V gene's germline CDR1 is GTSNPN and CDR2 SVGIG (reference sequence). DNA of the CDR3: TGTGCCTGGAGTGGGACAGGACAGCTAGCCAAAAACATTCAGTACCTC. Translation gives CAWSGTGQLAKNIQYL.